These 24 T cell receptor beta chains share one sample of origin, sequenced in a study of response to subunit inactivated influenza vaccine. TCRdb fed the RT-PCR reads into MiXCR, producing one record per CDR3 protein. In the table there are approximately 300,000 distinct CDR3 sequences, 20% to 25% of which are singletons. The sample here was PBMCs from blood, taken less than 22 months after vaccination. The receptors were sampled from a man aged 50 to 75 who received an inactivated influenza vaccine.

The chain is built from TRBV6-1 and TRBJ1-2; 7 bases map to TRBD1. Trimming at V came to 5 bases and at J to 8 bases, leaving 11 bases not matched to a gene. The CDR3 has 14 residues. Germline CDR1 is MNHNS and CDR2 is SASEGT. The CDR3: CASSTNRGAAGYTF. The CDR3 DNA reads as TGTGCCAGCAGTACCAACAGGGGCGCAGCCGGCTACACCTTC.

This clonotype was seen a handful of times. The gene calls are TRBV5-4 and TRBJ2-3; D is unclear. Between the trimmed V and J ends, which lost 1 base and 2 bases, there was a span of 11 bases. The CDR3 has 15 amino acids. The V gene's germline CDR1 is SGHNT and CDR2 YYREEE (reference sequence). The CDR3 loop is CASSLPRTTTDTQYF. The CDR3 nucleotides are TGTGCCAGCAGCTTGCCCCGGACCACCACAGATACGCAGTATTTT.

The chain carries TRBV5-1 and TRBJ2-7; D assignment may be TRBD1 or TRBD2 (5 bases each). Germline CDR1 SGHRS, CDR2 YFSETQ. The length of the CDR3 is 15 residues. V gave up 3 bases and J gave up 2 bases, with 15 bases separating them. The CDR3 here is CASSYRGEIPYEQYF. The CDR3 DNA reads as TGCGCCAGCAGCTATAGAGGGGAAATTCCCTACGAGCAGTACTTC. The full variable domain, its missing parts supplied by reference TRBV5-1 and TRBJ2-7, is KAGVTQTPRYLIKTRGQQVTLSCSPISGHRSVSWYQQTPGQGLQFLFEYFSETQRNKGNFPGRFSGRQFSNSRSEMNVSTLELGDSALYLCASSYRGEIPYEQYFGPGTRLTVT.

This clonotype showed up many times. The chain links TRBV12-3 or TRBV12-4 to TRBJ1-5, with D perhaps TRBD1 (5 bases). Trimming stripped 5 bases from V and 4 bases from J, with 18 bases between. The CDR3 has 16 residues. CDR3 nucleotides: TGTGCCAGCAGTCTACGGGAGGGGAGAGGAAATCAGCCCCAGCATTTT. This translates into CASSLREGRGNQPQHF.

This clonotype has only a few counts. The rearrangement links TRBV6-1 to TRBJ1-5; 8 bases align to TRBD1. Germline CDR1 is MNHNS and CDR2 is SASEGT. V shed 6 bases, J shed 3 bases, and the junction held 4 bases outside the gene matches. This CDR3 comprises 14 residues. CDR3 sequence reads: CASSRTGNNQPQHF. CDR3 DNA: TGTGCCAGCAGCCGGACAGGGAACAATCAGCCCCAGCATTTT.

This clonotype was detected only a few times. This sequence joins TRBV20-1 and TRBJ2-1; 8 positions agree with TRBD2. From germline, CDR1 is DFQATT and CDR2 SNEGSKA (reference sequence). The CDR3 runs to 14 residues. V shed 2 bases, J shed 7 bases, and the junction held 7 bases outside the gene matches. The CDR3 sequence is CSARLSGSGNEQFF. Here the CDR3 DNA reads TGCAGTGCTAGACTGAGCGGGAGTGGGAATGAGCAGTTCTTC.

This clonotype was seen more than once but under ten times. CDR3 amino acids: CASWGRISGNTIYF. For the CDR3, the DNA is TGTGCCAGCTGGGGACGGATCTCTGGAAACACCATATATTTT. The chain links TRBV11-3 to TRBJ1-3; tentative D call: TRBD1 (5 bases). Germline V gives CDR1 SGHNT, CDR2 YENEEA. The CDR3 contains 14 residues. The germline V and J ends were trimmed by 8 bases and 0 bases, with 11 bases remaining between them.

The chain joins TRBV10-3 to TRBJ1-1; D is undetermined. V gave up 3 bases and J gave up 11 bases, with 10 bases separating them. The CDR3 contains 11 residues. The germline gives CDR1 ENHRY, CDR2 SYGVKD. The CDR3 DNA follows: TGTGCCATCAGTGACTCGGGTCCTGCTTTCTTT. As protein: CAISDSGPAFF.

A few counts support this clonotype. This sequence joins TRBV6-2 or TRBV6-3 and TRBJ1-5; the match to TRBD1 covers 8 bases. Unmatched junction bases numbered 3, after V lost 2 bases and J lost 6 bases. This CDR3 has 14 residues. The germline gives CDR1 MNHEY, CDR2 SVGEGT. This chain's CDR3 is CASSYRQGLQPQHF. Written as DNA, the CDR3 is TGTGCCAGCAGTTACCGACAGGGGCTTCAGCCCCAGCATTTT.

This clonotype occurred a few times. This sequence joins TRBV7-9 and TRBJ1-2, with TRBD1 matching 8 bases. The germline V gene encodes CDR1 SEHNR and CDR2 FQNEAQ (reference sequence). CDR3 size: 13 residues. V gave up 4 bases and J gave up 7 bases; unmatched junction bases: 5. The CDR3 sequence is CASSWSGGVGYTF. In DNA form, the CDR3 reads TGTGCCAGCAGCTGGTCAGGGGGCGTTGGCTACACCTTC.

The genes are TRBV28 and TRBJ2-7; 10 bases are shared with TRBD2. CDR1 MDHEN and CDR2 SYDVKM come from the germline V gene. The CDR3 extends over 14 amino acids. The V segment lost 6 bases and the J segment 5 bases; nucleotides outside the gene matches: 7. CDR3 amino acids: CASRASGSSHEQYF. The CDR3 DNA reads TGTGCCAGCAGGGCTAGCGGGAGTTCCCACGAGCAGTACTTC.

The chain links TRBV12-3 or TRBV12-4 to TRBJ2-3; 8 bases are shared with TRBD2. CDR3 length equals 15 residues. Trimming took 2 bases from V and 0 from J; bases not matched to a gene: 1. The CDR3 reads CASSLRLASTDTQYF. The CDR3 DNA is TGTGCCAGCAGTTTAAGACTAGCGAGCACAGATACGCAGTATTTT.

This chain joins TRBV7-2 and TRBJ2-2; D remains ambiguous. Germline-derived CDR1 and CDR2 are SGHTA and FQGNSA. V lost 1 base and J lost 5, with 11 bases in between. The CDR3 contains 15 residues. In nucleotides, the CDR3 is TGTGCCAGCAGCTTAGAATTCTGGGGTACCGGGGAGCTGTTTTTT. Translation: CASSLEFWGTGELFF.

The V and J genes are TRBV27 and TRBJ1-2; D is possibly TRBD1 (5 bases). The CDR3 is made up of 15 amino acids. Germline CDR1 and CDR2: MNHEY and SMNVEV (reference sequence). Deletions cut 2 bases from V and 4 bases from J, with 14 bases between. CDR3 bases: TGTGCCAGCAGTTTAACAAGACAGTTCGCCTATGGCTACACCTTC. The encoded protein is CASSLTRQFAYGYTF.

The chain couples TRBV20-1 to TRBJ2-7; TRBD2 agrees at 8 bases. The CDR3 is 14 amino acids. Trimming removed 5 bases from V and 6 bases from J; junction bases left unmatched: 12. Germline values: CDR1 DFQATT, CDR2 SNEGSKA (reference sequence). DNA for the CDR3: TGCAGTGCTTCCGGGGGGGCGGACGTAGGCGAGCAGTACTTC. It yields the protein CSASGGADVGEQYF.

This clonotype was detected only a few times. The V gene is TRBV4-3, the J gene TRBJ1-4, with D hard to call. Between the trimmed V and J ends, which lost 1 base and 6 bases, there was a span of 9 bases. Germline V CDR1 and CDR2: LGHNA, YSLEER. This CDR3 has 14 residues. Written as DNA, the CDR3 is TGCGCCAGCAGCCAAGTACAGTTGGATGAAAAACTGTTTTTT. Residues: CASSQVQLDEKLFF.

This clonotype has a count of ten or more. This rearrangement joins TRBV12-3 or TRBV12-4 to TRBJ1-3; maybe TRBD1 (6 bases). V gave up 6 bases and J gave up 0 bases, with 12 bases separating them. The CDR3 spans 15 residues. The CDR3 protein is CASSQGQLSGNTIYF. CDR3 nucleotide sequence: TGTGCCAGCAGCCAGGGGCAACTCTCTGGAAACACCATATATTTT.

This clonotype has only a few counts. The chain recombines TRBV20-1 with TRBJ2-1; no definite D call. CDR1 is DFQATT and CDR2 is SNEGSKA in the germline V gene (reference sequence). V lost 3 bases to trimming and J lost 1 base, with 10 bases between them. The CDR3 runs 14 residues. The CDR3 is CSASTGPSYNEQFF. CDR3 nucleotides: TGCAGTGCTAGTACTGGGCCTTCCTACAATGAGCAGTTCTTC.

In its sample, this clonotype was seen a few times. The V gene is TRBV5-1, the J gene TRBJ1-1, with D hard to call. This CDR3 has 16 amino acids. With 4 bases removed from V and 2 bases from J, the gap between germline ends came to 18 bases. Germline lookup yields CDR1 SGHRS and CDR2 YFSETQ. CDR3 sequence reads: CASSVSGFRSNTEAFF. CDR3 coding DNA: TGCGCCAGCAGCGTGAGCGGGTTCCGGTCTAACACTGAAGCTTTCTTT.

A few counts support this clonotype. This chain connects TRBV29-1 to TRBJ2-3; 8 bases agree with TRBD1. Germline V CDR1 and CDR2: SQVTM, ANQGSEA. This CDR3 spans 15 amino acids. The trim removed 5 bases at V and 3 bases at J, leaving 10 bases unmatched. This chain's CDR3 is CSVLWQGARTDTQYF. CDR3 nucleotide sequence: TGCAGCGTTTTGTGGCAGGGGGCAAGGACAGATACGCAGTATTTT.

CDR3: CASSAHPQGNQPQHF. CDR3 sequence (DNA): TGTGCCAGCAGCGCCCACCCTCAGGGCAATCAGCCCCAGCATTTT. This sequence joins TRBV7-2 and TRBJ1-5; D gene ambiguous. The germline CDR1 and CDR2 sequences are SGHTA and FQGNSA. Trimming took off 5 bases at V and 2 bases at J, with 13 bases between the two ends. This CDR3 has 15 residues.

The count of this clonotype is one. The V call is TRBV4-2, the J call TRBJ2-7; D is unclear. The CDR3 consists of 13 residues. The V end lost 3 bases, the J end lost 4 bases, and 10 bases lay between the germline ends. Germline V gives CDR1 LGHNA, CDR2 YNFKEQ. Written as DNA, the CDR3 is TGTGCCAGCAGCCATAATTTACTTTACGAGCAGTACTTC. As protein: CASSHNLLYEQYF.

This clonotype was seen a few times. In DNA, the CDR3 is TGTGCCTGGAGAACGCCCGGCCGTACTTATGGCTACACCTTC. As protein: CAWRTPGRTYGYTF. The J gene is TRBJ1-2, the V gene TRBV30, with D unresolved. This CDR3 has 14 residues. The germline V gene has CDR1 GTSNPN and CDR2 SVGIG (reference sequence). V lost 3 bases and J lost 5, with 16 bases in between.

This clonotype has more than one count but fewer than ten. The gene calls are TRBV14 and TRBJ2-1; D perhaps matches TRBD1 (6 bases). V was trimmed by 4 bases and J by 8 bases, leaving 15 bases between them. The CDR3 runs to 14 residues. The V gene's germline CDR1 is SGHDN and CDR2 FVKESK. CDR3 sequence (DNA): TGTGCCAGCAGCCCCCTAGGGGGTACCGATGAGCAGTTCTTC. Residues: CASSPLGGTDEQFF.